The clone carrying this T cell receptor beta chain was picked up a small number of times. What it binds is not known. V lost 2 bases, J lost 4 bases, and 9 bases stayed unmatched. The CDR3 contains 16 residues. Germline CDR1 MGHRA, CDR2 YSYEKL. The entry originates in a study of cytomegalovirus exposure and HLA in healthy donors. Study-wide points: No immune exposure information besides CMV serostatus was available. In a later analysis, HLA-associated beta chains showed higher expansion and lower generation probabilities than comparable chains.

It was with 60 Vbeta and 13 Jbeta primers that the PCR ran. Data came from immunoSEQ multiplex PCR; TCRdb stores just in-frame clones and leaves some out. The sample includes about 160,000 clones, around 79% seen only once; the top ten take 2.5% to 3.5%. Sequencing input: PBMCs. The receptor comes from a woman aged 40 to 55 in good health and CMV-seronegative. The V gene is TRBV4-1, the J gene TRBJ2-7; 9 bases map to TRBD1. The CDR3 region is CASSQFDRGLRYEQYF. DNA for the CDR3: TGCGCCAGCAGCCAATTCGACAGGGGGTTAAGGTACGAGCAGTACTTC.